A single sample gave rise to the 32 T cell receptor beta chains below, sequenced in a study of cytomegalovirus exposure and HLA in healthy donors. Repertoires were generated with immunoSEQ multiplex PCR, while TCRdb's copy carries only in-frame clones and drops some. The data hold about 280,000 clones, with 88% observed a single time. Sequenced sample: PBMCs. The receptor set was obtained from a woman under 30 in good health and CMV-seronegative.

This clone occurred many times. The gene calls are TRBV5-1 and TRBJ1-3; 8 nucleotides match TRBD1. Germline CDR1 reads SGHRS; CDR2 reads YFSETQ. CDR3 length equals 16 residues. With V trimmed by 2 bases and J by 0 bases, 4 bases remained unmatched. The CDR3 region has the DNA TGCGCCAGCAGCTTCGGACAGGGCGGCTCTGGAAACACCATATATTTT. Its protein product is CASSFGQGGSGNTIYF.

The chain is built from TRBV6-1 and TRBJ1-1, with D possibly TRBD1 on 5 matching bases. The germline CDR1 and CDR2 sequences are MNHNS and SASEGT. V lost 4 bases and J 5 bases, leaving 20 bases between the germline ends. The CDR3 is made up of 16 amino acids. CDR3 sequence: CASSGDGGSGGTEAFF. The CDR3 nucleotides read TGTGCCAGCAGTGGGGACGGCGGCTCGGGGGGGACTGAAGCTTTCTTT.

This clone appeared a single time. This chain uses TRBV28 with TRBJ1-5, with D uncertain. The CDR3 contains 14 residues. V was pared by 0 bases and J by 6 bases, with 9 bases between. Germline V gene data show CDR1 as MDHEN and CDR2 as SYDVKM. This chain's CDR3 is CASSLWAEVQPQHF. CDR3 DNA: TGTGCCAGCAGTTTATGGGCAGAGGTTCAGCCCCAGCATTTT.

V usage is TRBV5-1 and J usage is TRBJ2-7; 10 bases line up with TRBD2. The germline gives CDR1 SGHRS, CDR2 YFSETQ. This CDR3 spans 17 amino acids. V was pared by 0 bases and J by 4 bases, with 10 bases of the junction left unmatched. CDR3 loop: CASSLDSSGSTIYEQYF. CDR3 DNA: TGCGCCAGCAGCTTGGATTCTAGCGGGAGTACTATATACGAGCAGTACTTC. Looking up the rest from reference TRBV5-1 and TRBJ2-7 gives the full variable domain: KAGVTQTPRYLIKTRGQQVTLSCSPISGHRSVSWYQQTPGQGLQFLFEYFSETQRNKGNFPGRFSGRQFSNSRSEMNVSTLELGDSALYLCASSLDSSGSTIYEQYFGPGTRLTVT.

The J gene is TRBJ1-4, the V gene TRBV12-5; no firm D call. The V end was cut by 0 bases, the J end by 7 bases, with 15 bases between. The CDR3 length is 16 residues. Germline V gene sequence: CDR1 LGHNT, CDR2 FRNRAP. CDR3 protein: CASGLVLLRAGEKLFF. DNA of the CDR3: TGTGCTAGTGGTTTGGTGTTATTAAGAGCGGGTGAAAAACTGTTTTTT.

The rearrangement joins TRBV28 to TRBJ2-7; 9 positions match TRBD1. Trimming removed 3 bases from V and 4 bases from J; junction bases left unmatched: 1. The CDR3 totals 13 residues. Germline CDR1 MDHEN, CDR2 SYDVKM. The chain's CDR3 is CASSLTGGYEQYF. For the CDR3, the DNA is TGTGCCAGCAGTTTGACAGGGGGGTACGAGCAGTACTTC.

This clone was counted once. The chain is built from TRBV5-1 and TRBJ2-3, with TRBD1 matching over 7 bases. In germline, CDR1 is SGHRS, CDR2 YFSETQ. This CDR3 comprises 15 residues. The V gene end was trimmed by 2 bases and the J gene end by 2 bases; junction bases not matched to a gene: 5. CDR3 protein: CASSFKGAFTDTQYF. The CDR3, as DNA: TGCGCCAGCAGCTTTAAGGGGGCATTCACAGATACGCAGTATTTT.

The V call is TRBV2, the J call TRBJ2-2; the match to TRBD2 covers 7 bases. Germline V gene lookup returns CDR1 SNHLY and CDR2 FYNNEI. The CDR3 consists of 16 residues. V shed 1 base and J 4 bases; nucleotides not matched to a gene: 6. This chain's CDR3 is CASSEVRGVGTGELFF. As DNA, the CDR3 is TGTGCCAGCAGTGAAGTCCGGGGGGTCGGCACCGGGGAGCTGTTTTTT.

This clone was observed once. V is TRBV29-1 and J is TRBJ2-3; no firm D call. Trimming shortened V by 3 bases and J by 0 bases, and 13 bases separated the two germline ends. CDR3 length: 15 residues. The germline V gene has CDR1 SQVTM and CDR2 ANQGSEA. CDR3 region: CSVDLADPSTDTQYF. CDR3 nucleotides: TGCAGCGTTGACTTAGCAGATCCTAGCACAGATACGCAGTATTTT.

The chain carries TRBV18 and TRBJ1-5; a weak D match, TRBD1 (6 bases). V lost 2 bases to trimming and J lost 0 bases, with 11 bases between them. Germline V CDR1 and CDR2: KGHSH, LQKENI. The CDR3 spans 16 residues. The CDR3 reads CASSPITGNSNQPQHF. DNA for the CDR3: TGTGCCAGCTCACCAATTACAGGGAATAGCAATCAGCCCCAGCATTTT. The full variable domain, its missing parts supplied by reference TRBV18 and TRBJ1-5, is NAGVMQNPRHLVRRRGQEARLRCSPMKGHSHVYWYRQLPEEGLKFMVYLQKENIIDESGMPKERFSAEFPKEGPSILRIQQVVRGDSAAYFCASSPITGNSNQPQHFGDGTRLSIL.

The chain uses TRBV19 and TRBJ2-7; TRBD2 is a possible D gene (6 bases). Looked up from germline, CDR1 is LNHDA and CDR2 is SQIVND (reference sequence). With 4 bases removed from V and 3 bases from J, the gap between germline ends came to 16 bases. The CDR3 has 15 amino acids. The CDR3 reads CASSRRREVGYEQYF. Here the CDR3 DNA reads TGTGCCAGTAGTAGGCGGCGGGAAGTCGGCTACGAGCAGTACTTC.

The V call is TRBV5-1, the J call TRBJ1-4; D is ambiguous. CDR3 length equals 13 residues. Germline V gives CDR1 SGHRS, CDR2 YFSETQ. Deletions cut 3 bases from V and 5 bases from J, with 8 bases between. CDR3 in amino acids: CASSSGPNEKLFF. The CDR3 nucleotides read TGCGCCAGCAGCTCGGGTCCGAATGAAAAACTGTTTTTT.

This chain connects TRBV29-1 to TRBJ1-2, with a possible D match to TRBD1 (6 bases). CDR1 SQVTM and CDR2 ANQGSEA come from the germline V gene. The length of the CDR3 is 11 residues. The germline V and J ends were trimmed by 3 bases and 5 bases, with 7 bases remaining between them. In nucleotides, the CDR3 is TGCAGCGTTGACCAGGGGTATGGCTACACCTTC. This sequence encodes CSVDQGYGYTF.

The rearrangement joins TRBV6-5 to TRBJ2-5; 7 positions match TRBD2. Looked up from germline, CDR1 is MNHEY and CDR2 is SVGAGI. J gave up 2 bases and V 7 bases, and 4 bases lay outside the gene matches. The CDR3 runs to 13 residues. The CDR3: CASTGEGQETQYF. CDR3 DNA: TGTGCCAGCACGGGGGAGGGTCAAGAGACCCAGTACTTC.

The chain is built from TRBV5-1 and TRBJ1-1, with 9 bases aligning to TRBD1. This CDR3 has 15 amino acids. The germline CDR1 and CDR2 sequences are SGHRS and YFSETQ. Trimming cost V 1 base and J 1 base; bases outside gene matches: 2. CDR3: CASSLQGQGNTEAFF. The CDR3, as DNA: TGCGCCAGCAGCTTGCAGGGACAGGGGAACACTGAAGCTTTCTTT.

The genes are TRBV27 and TRBJ2-2; D is possibly TRBD2 (5 bases). Trimming removed 0 bases from V and 3 bases from J, with 5 bases in between. Per the germline V gene, CDR1 is MNHEY and CDR2 is SMNVEV (reference sequence). The CDR3 totals 14 residues. CDR3 bases: TGTGCCAGCAGTTTATCGCGGGACACCGGGGAGCTGTTTTTT. Translated: CASSLSRDTGELFF.

The rearrangement links TRBV27 to TRBJ1-2, with D unresolved. The CDR3 has 16 residues. The V end lost 0 bases, the J end lost 4 bases, and 15 bases lay between the germline ends. Germline CDR1 and CDR2: MNHEY and SMNVEV (reference sequence). CDR3 residues: CASSLSTVGGVYGYTF. DNA of the CDR3: TGTGCCAGCAGTTTATCCACAGTCGGCGGGGTCTATGGCTACACCTTC.

The rearrangement uses TRBV6-6 and TRBJ2-5; 9 positions agree with TRBD1. The germline gives CDR1 MNHNY, CDR2 SVGAGI (reference sequence). This CDR3 is 13 amino acids long. With V trimmed by 6 bases and J by 4 bases, 3 bases remained unmatched. The CDR3 DNA reads as TGTGCCAGCAGCCGGGGACAGGGAGAGACCCAGTACTTC. This codes for CASSRGQGETQYF.

The chain couples TRBV10-1 to TRBJ2-3; TRBD2 matches 8 bases. Per germline, CDR1 WNHNN and CDR2 SYGVQD (reference sequence). The ends lost 2 bases at V and 3 bases at J; junction bases unmatched: 4. The CDR3 sequence is 15 residues long. CDR3 in DNA: TGCGCCAGCAGTGAGGTGGTAGCGGGAACAGATACGCAGTATTTT. Translation gives CASSEVVAGTDTQYF.

The chain is built from TRBV4-1 and TRBJ2-3, with TRBD2 as a possible D gene (6 bases). Germline V gene lookup returns CDR1 MGHRA and CDR2 YSYEKL. V was shortened by 5 bases and J by 7 bases, with 19 bases between the two germline ends. The CDR3 runs to 15 residues. CDR3 region: CASSVTGTHYNTQYF. CDR3 nucleotide sequence: TGCGCCAGCAGCGTTACCGGGACTCACTACAATACGCAGTATTTT.

In its sample, this clone was seen once. This sequence joins TRBV7-7 and TRBJ2-1, with D perhaps TRBD1 (5 bases). The V and J ends lost 6 bases and 7 bases respectively, with 13 bases between them. The length of the CDR3 is 13 residues. The V gene's germline CDR1 is SSHAT and CDR2 FNYEAQ (reference sequence). CDR3: CASSSGLGNEQFF. The CDR3 DNA sequence: TGTGCCAGCAGTTCAGGGTTGGGGAATGAGCAGTTCTTC.

The chain links TRBV7-8 to TRBJ1-1; no reliable D call. The CDR3 extends over 14 amino acids. Germline CDR1 is SGHVS and CDR2 is FQNEAQ. V lost 3 bases and J 1 base, leaving 9 bases between the germline ends. The CDR3 protein is CASSFEQTNTEAFF. In nucleotides, the CDR3 is TGTGCCAGCAGCTTTGAACAAACGAACACTGAAGCTTTCTTT.

The chain couples TRBV7-8 to TRBJ2-7, with TRBD2 matching 7 bases. Germline-derived CDR1 and CDR2 are SGHVS and FQNEAQ. The V gene end was trimmed by 1 base and the J gene end by 7 bases; junction bases not matched to a gene: 19. CDR3 length: 18 residues. CDR3 nucleotides: TGTGCCAGCAGCTTAGATAGGGACTACCCCCAGATGCTGGGGGAGCAGTACTTC. Protein: CASSLDRDYPQMLGEQYF.

The table lists this clone with a few counts. The V call is TRBV5-4, the J call TRBJ2-2, with a weak D call TRBD1 (6 bases). The CDR3 has 17 amino acids. The germline gives CDR1 SGHNT, CDR2 YYREEE (reference sequence). V shed 3 bases and J shed 2 bases, with 17 bases lying between them. Here the CDR3 reads CASSSLGRGTNTGELFF. CDR3 nucleotide sequence: TGTGCCAGCAGCTCGCTAGGCAGGGGCACCAACACCGGGGAGCTGTTTTTT.

V gene TRBV4-3 combines with J gene TRBJ2-7; 12 nucleotides align to TRBD2. The CDR3 runs to 15 residues. The J segment lost 2 bases and the V segment lost 1 base, leaving 0 bases of the junction unmatched. From germline, CDR1 is LGHNA and CDR2 YSLEER. This CDR3 reads CASSQGTSGTYEQYF. The CDR3 nucleotides read TGCGCCAGCAGCCAAGGGACTAGCGGGACCTACGAGCAGTACTTC.

The chain recombines TRBV5-1 with TRBJ2-5; D might be TRBD2 (6 bases). Germline lookup yields CDR1 SGHRS and CDR2 YFSETQ. Trimming pared 3 bases from V and 1 base from J, leaving 7 bases between. CDR3 length: 13 residues. CDR3 DNA sequence: TGCGCCAGCAGCTGGGGAGGCCAAGAGACCCAGTACTTC. This sequence encodes CASSWGGQETQYF.

The rearrangement uses TRBV29-1 and TRBJ2-7; 9 positions agree with TRBD2. CDR1 is SQVTM and CDR2 is ANQGSEA in the germline V gene. V trimming: 4 bases; J trimming: 5 bases; junction bases outside the gene matches: 6. The CDR3 runs 13 residues. CDR3 region: CSVGVSGSHEQYF. As DNA, the CDR3 is TGCAGCGTTGGGGTTAGCGGGAGTCACGAGCAGTACTTC.

The chain carries TRBV5-4 and TRBJ1-4, with TRBD1 matching 10 bases. V gave up 0 bases and J gave up 9 bases; unmatched junction bases: 5. The CDR3 length is 15 residues. Germline CDR1 and CDR2: SGHNT and YYREEE (reference sequence). The CDR3 bases are TGTGCCAGCAGCTTGGAGGGACAGGGGAGACAAAAACTGTTTTTT. As protein: CASSLEGQGRQKLFF.

The rearrangement uses TRBV5-1 and TRBJ2-5; maybe TRBD2 (6 bases). V gave up 0 bases and J gave up 1 base, with 10 bases separating them. CDR3 length: 15 amino acids. Germline CDR1 SGHRS, CDR2 YFSETQ. The CDR3 sequence: CASSLVLAGQETQYF. In DNA form, the CDR3 reads TGCGCCAGCAGCTTGGTACTAGCTGGCCAAGAGACCCAGTACTTC.

This chain uses TRBV6-1 with TRBJ1-2; 8 nucleotides agree with TRBD1. This CDR3 is built from 19 residues. Trimming took 2 bases from V and 2 from J; bases not matched to a gene: 16. Per the germline V gene, CDR1 is MNHNS and CDR2 is SASEGT. The CDR3 loop reads CASSERGTAGGLYNYGYTF. The CDR3 DNA follows: TGTGCCAGCAGTGAAAGAGGAACGGCAGGGGGCCTCTACAACTATGGCTACACCTTC.

The count of this clone is one. DNA for the CDR3: TGTGCCATTGCCGGGACTAGCGATGCGTACGAGCAGTACTTC. This gives the protein CAIAGTSDAYEQYF. This sequence joins TRBV10-3 and TRBJ2-7; 10 positions match TRBD2. The ends lost 9 bases at V and 4 bases at J; junction bases unmatched: 9. The CDR3 spans 14 residues. The germline V gene encodes CDR1 ENHRY and CDR2 SYGVKD.

This chain links TRBV28 with TRBJ2-2; the match to TRBD2 covers 11 bases. V gave up 2 bases and J gave up 4 bases; unmatched junction bases: 3. CDR1 is MDHEN, CDR2 SYDVKM, per germline. The CDR3 has 16 residues. In nucleotides, the CDR3 is TGTGCCAGCAGTTTAGTAGCGGGAGGGGGCACCGGGGAGCTGTTTTTT. Protein sequence: CASSLVAGGGTGELFF.